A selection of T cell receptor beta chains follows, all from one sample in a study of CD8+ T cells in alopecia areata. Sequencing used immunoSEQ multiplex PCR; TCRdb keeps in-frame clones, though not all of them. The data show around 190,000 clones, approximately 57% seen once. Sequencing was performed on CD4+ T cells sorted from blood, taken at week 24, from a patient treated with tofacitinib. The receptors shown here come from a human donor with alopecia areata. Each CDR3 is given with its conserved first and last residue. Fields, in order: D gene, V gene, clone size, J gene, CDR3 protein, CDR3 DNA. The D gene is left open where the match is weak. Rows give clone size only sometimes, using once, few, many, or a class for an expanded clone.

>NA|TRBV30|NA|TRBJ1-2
CAWGSDRTASRYGYTF
TGTGCCTGGGGCTCGGATCGGACAGCCTCCCGCTATGGCTACACCTTC
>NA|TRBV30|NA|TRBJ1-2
CAWSVQTAMSSGYTF
TGTGCCTGGAGTGTACAGACAGCCATGTCGAGTGGCTACACCTTC
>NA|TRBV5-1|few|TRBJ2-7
CASSSPGGGRHEQYF
TGCGCCAGCAGCTCCCCCGGAGGGGGCAGGCACGAGCAGTACTTC
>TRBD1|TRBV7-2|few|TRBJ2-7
CASRGTGGYEQYF
TGTGCCAGCAGAGGAACAGGGGGGTACGAGCAGTACTTC
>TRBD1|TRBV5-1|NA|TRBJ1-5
CASSFGTGPNQPQHF
TGCGCCAGCAGCTTCGGGACAGGACCTAATCAGCCCCAGCATTTT
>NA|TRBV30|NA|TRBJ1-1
CAWSMNTEAFF
TGTGCCTGGTCGATGAACACTGAAGCTTTCTTT
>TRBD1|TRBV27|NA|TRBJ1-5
CASSPDRGDQPQHF
TGTGCCAGCAGCCCGGACAGGGGAGATCAGCCCCAGCATTTT
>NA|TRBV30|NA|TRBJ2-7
CAWSGGGTSYEQYF
TGTGCCTGGAGCGGAGGGGGGACCAGCTACGAGCAGTACTTC
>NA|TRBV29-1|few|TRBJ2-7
CSVEAPPYEQYF
TGCAGCGTGGAAGCTCCCCCCTACGAGCAGTACTTC
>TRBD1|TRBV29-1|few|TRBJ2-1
CSVGTGYNEQFF
TGCAGCGTTGGGACAGGGTACAATGAGCAGTTCTTC
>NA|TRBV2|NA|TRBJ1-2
CASSERGFGGYTF
TGTGCCAGCAGTGAAAGGGGATTTGGGGGCTACACCTTC
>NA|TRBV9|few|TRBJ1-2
CASSPRTGSGGYTF
TGTGCCAGCAGCCCGAGGACCGGATCGGGTGGCTACACCTTC
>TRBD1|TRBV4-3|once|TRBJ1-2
CASSQEYRGEYGYTF
TGCGCCAGCAGCCAAGAGTACAGGGGAGAATATGGCTACACCTTC
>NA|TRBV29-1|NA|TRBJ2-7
CSARYGSYEQYF
TGCAGCGCCCGGTACGGGTCCTACGAGCAGTACTTC
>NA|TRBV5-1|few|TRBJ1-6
CASSRLEVDNSPLHF
TGCGCCAGCAGCCGACTGGAAGTTGATAATTCACCCCTCCACTTT
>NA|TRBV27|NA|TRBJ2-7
CASSFSYEQYF
TGTGCCAGCAGTTTTTCCTACGAGCAGTACTTC
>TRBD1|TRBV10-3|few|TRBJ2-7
CAISESRDREHEQYF
TGTGCCATCAGTGAGTCAAGGGACAGGGAACACGAGCAGTACTTC
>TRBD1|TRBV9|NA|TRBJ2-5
CASSVGDRDIETQYF
TGTGCCAGCAGCGTAGGGGACAGGGATATAGAGACCCAGTACTTC
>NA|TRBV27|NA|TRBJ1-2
CASSSNQGDGYTF
TGTGCCAGCAGTTCTAACCAGGGTGATGGCTACACCTTC
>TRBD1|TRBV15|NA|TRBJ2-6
CATSRARQGAGANVLTF
TGTGCCACCAGCAGAGCCAGACAGGGGGCTGGGGCCAACGTCCTGACTTTC
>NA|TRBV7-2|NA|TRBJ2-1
CASSFVRGVREQFF
TGTGCCAGCAGCTTCGTCCGTGGAGTAAGGGAGCAGTTCTTC
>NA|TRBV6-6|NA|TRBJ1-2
CASDNSDRSYGYTF
TGTGCCAGCGACAACTCCGACAGAAGCTATGGCTACACCTTC
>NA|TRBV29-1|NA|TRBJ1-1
CSVGKQNTEAFF
TGCAGCGTGGGTAAACAGAACACTGAAGCTTTCTTT
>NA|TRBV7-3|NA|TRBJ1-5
CASSHRSPAAYSNQPQHF
TGTGCCAGCAGCCACAGATCTCCAGCAGCCTATAGCAATCAGCCCCAGCATTTT
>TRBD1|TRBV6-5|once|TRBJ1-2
CASSRGQGEYYGYTF
TGTGCCAGCAGTCGAGGACAGGGGGAATACTATGGCTACACCTTC
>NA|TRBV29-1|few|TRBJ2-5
CSVGLQGFWETQYF
TGCAGCGTCGGCCTTCAGGGATTTTGGGAGACCCAGTACTTC
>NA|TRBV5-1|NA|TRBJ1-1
CASSFEPTVNTEAFF
TGCGCCAGCAGTTTCGAGCCGACAGTTAACACTGAAGCTTTCTTT
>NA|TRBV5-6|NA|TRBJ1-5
CASSLRRGEPQHF
TGTGCCAGCAGCTTGAGAAGGGGTGAGCCCCAGCATTTT
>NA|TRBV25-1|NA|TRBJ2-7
CASSRTPYEQYF
TGTGCCAGCAGTCGGACACCCTACGAGCAGTACTTC
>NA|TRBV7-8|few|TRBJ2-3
CASSRPSRVITDTQYF
TGTGCCAGCAGCCGCCCCTCAAGGGTGATCACAGATACGCAGTATTTT
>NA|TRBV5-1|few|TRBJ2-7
CASSEDSVQYF
TGCGCCAGCAGCGAGGACAGTGTGCAGTACTTC
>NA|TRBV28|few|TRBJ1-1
CASSSGGPHQAFF
TGTGCCAGCAGTTCTGGGGGGCCACATCAAGCTTTCTTT
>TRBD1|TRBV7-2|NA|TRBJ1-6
CASSPGQGNSPLHF
TGTGCCAGCAGCCCGGGACAGGGAAATTCACCCCTCCACTTT
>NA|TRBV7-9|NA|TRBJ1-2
CASSSLGQQAF
TGTGCCAGCAGCTCCCTTGGGCAACAAGCCTTC
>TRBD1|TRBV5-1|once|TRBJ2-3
CASSLDGQGDILYTQYF
TGCGCCAGCAGCTTGGACGGACAGGGGGACATATTGTATACGCAGTATTTT
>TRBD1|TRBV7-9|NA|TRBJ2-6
CASSSPGGTGANVLTF
TGTGCCAGCAGCTCCCCAGGGGGTACTGGGGCCAACGTCCTGACTTTC
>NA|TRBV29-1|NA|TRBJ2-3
CSVEDGSDTQYF
TGCAGCGTTGAGGACGGCTCAGATACGCAGTATTTT
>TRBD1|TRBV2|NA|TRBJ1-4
CASSEATGDDEKLFF
TGTGCCAGCAGTGAAGCCACAGGGGACGATGAAAAACTGTTTTTT
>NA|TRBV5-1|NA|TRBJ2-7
CASSLGVGGSYEQYF
TGCGCCAGCAGCTTGGGGGTAGGGGGGTCCTACGAGCAGTACTTC
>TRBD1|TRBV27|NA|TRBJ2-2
CASSNYRDRNTGELFF
TGTGCCAGCAGTAATTACCGGGACAGGAACACCGGGGAGCTGTTTTTT
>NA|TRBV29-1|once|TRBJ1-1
CSVERVMNTEAFF
TGCAGCGTTGAGAGAGTCATGAACACTGAAGCTTTCTTT
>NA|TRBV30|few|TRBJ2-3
CAWSPNTDTQYF
TGTGCCTGGAGTCCGAACACAGATACGCAGTATTTT
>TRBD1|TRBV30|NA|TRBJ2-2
CAWSVRLGQGVGELFF
TGTGCCTGGAGTGTACGGCTGGGACAGGGGGTCGGGGAGCTGTTTTTT
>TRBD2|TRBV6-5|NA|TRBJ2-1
CASRRVAGGREQFF
TGTGCCAGCAGGAGGGTAGCGGGGGGGCGGGAGCAGTTCTTC
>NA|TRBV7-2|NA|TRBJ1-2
CASSLRDKGINYGYTF
TGTGCCAGCAGCTTACGCGACAAGGGGATCAACTATGGCTACACCTTC
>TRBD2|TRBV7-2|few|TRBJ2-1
CASSLGLAYNEQFF
TGTGCCAGCAGCCTCGGACTAGCCTACAATGAGCAGTTCTTC
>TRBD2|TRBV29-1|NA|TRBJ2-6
CSVEDGGANNGANVLTF
TGCAGCGTTGAAGACGGGGGGGCGAATAATGGGGCCAACGTCCTGACTTTC
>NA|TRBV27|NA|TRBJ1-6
CASSWTDSNSPLHF
TGTGCCAGCAGTTGGACGGACTCTAATTCACCCCTCCACTTT
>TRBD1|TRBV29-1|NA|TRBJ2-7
CSVGDSREQYF
TGCAGCGTTGGGGACAGCCGCGAGCAGTACTTC
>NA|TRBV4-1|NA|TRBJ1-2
CASSLRSGAPGYTF
TGCGCCAGCAGCCTCCGATCAGGGGCACCCGGCTACACCTTC
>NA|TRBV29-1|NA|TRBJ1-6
CSVEDRPPGNSPLHF
TGCAGCGTTGAAGATCGACCCCCTGGGAATTCACCCCTCCACTTT
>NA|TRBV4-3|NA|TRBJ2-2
CASSFRSTVGGELFF
TGCGCCAGCAGTTTCAGGTCTACGGTAGGCGGGGAGCTGTTTTTT
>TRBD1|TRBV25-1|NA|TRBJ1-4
CASSAGQGVEKLFF
TGTGCCAGCAGTGCGGGACAGGGGGTCGAAAAACTGTTTTTT
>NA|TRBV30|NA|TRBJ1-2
CAWSTRGITYGYTF
TGTGCCTGGAGTACCCGGGGGATTACCTATGGCTACACCTTC
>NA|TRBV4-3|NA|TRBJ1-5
CASSPRGNQPQHF
TGCGCCAGCAGCCCACGGGGGAATCAGCCCCAGCATTTT